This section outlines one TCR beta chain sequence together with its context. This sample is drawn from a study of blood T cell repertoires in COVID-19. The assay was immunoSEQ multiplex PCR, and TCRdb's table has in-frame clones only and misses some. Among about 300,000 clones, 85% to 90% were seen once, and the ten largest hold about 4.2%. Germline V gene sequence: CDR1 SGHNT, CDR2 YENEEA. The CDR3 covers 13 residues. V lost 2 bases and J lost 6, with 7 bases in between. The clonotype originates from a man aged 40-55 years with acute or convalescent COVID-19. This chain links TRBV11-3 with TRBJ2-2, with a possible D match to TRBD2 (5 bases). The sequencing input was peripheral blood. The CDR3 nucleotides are TGTGCCAGCAGCTTACGGAGGTCCGGGGAGCTGTTTTTT. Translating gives CASSLRRSGELFF.